The 30 T cell receptor beta chains below come from one sample, sequenced in a study of blood T cells in healthy people across ages. Through a sample-barcoded 5' primer and a J-beta primer mix, a second PCR was run for roughly 7 to 12 cycles. TCRdb recomputed calls from the 5' RACE reads with MiXCR, one row per CDR3 protein. This sample has hundreds of thousands of distinct CDR3 sequences, with about 30% found just once. Sequenced material: blood. These receptors all stem from an elderly woman in good health.

In this sample, this clonotype turned up once. J is TRBJ2-1 and V is TRBV7-2, with a weak D call TRBD1 (6 bases). The ends were cut back, 4 bases at V and 6 bases at J, with 19 bases in the middle. Germline values: CDR1 SGHTA, CDR2 FQGNSA. This CDR3 region has 16 residues. The CDR3 sequence: CASSSVPGDIRNEQFF. As DNA, the CDR3 is TGTGCCAGCAGCTCCGTCCCAGGGGATATCCGCAATGAGCAGTTCTTC. Supplemented by reference TRBV7-2 and TRBJ2-1, the full variable domain reads GAGVSQSPSNKVTEKGKDVELRCDPISGHTALYWYRQSLGQGLEFLIYFQGNSAPDKSGLPSDRFSAERTGGSVSTLTIQRTQQEDSAVYLCASSSVPGDIRNEQFFGPGTRLTVL.

Ten or more counts support this clonotype. The rearrangement joins TRBV7-2 to TRBJ2-5; 11 positions agree with TRBD2. CDR1 is SGHTA and CDR2 is FQGNSA in the germline V gene. V lost 6 bases and J lost 2; bases outside the gene matches: 8. The CDR3 consists of 16 residues. The CDR3 sequence: CASSKVAGGVQETQYF. In nucleotides, the CDR3 is TGTGCCAGCAGTAAGGTAGCGGGGGGGGTTCAAGAGACCCAGTACTTC.

This clonotype was counted many times. Mismatch with germline at one junction end may stem from a read error. The V and J genes are TRBV18 and TRBJ2-5; D gene ambiguous. The germline CDR1 and CDR2 sequences are KGHSH and LQKENI. The CDR3 totals 13 residues. The CDR3 sequence is CASSQENQEAQYF. CDR3 nucleotide sequence: TGTGCCAGCTCACAAGAGAACCAAGAGGCCCAGTACTTC.

To note about this clonotype: A read error may account for a junction end that differs from germline. This chain links TRBV5-6 with TRBJ2-2; the D gene is possibly TRBD1 (5 bases). This CDR3 region has 16 residues. Germline V gene data show CDR1 as SGHDT and CDR2 as YYEEEE. The CDR3 DNA sequence: TGTGCCTGCAGCTTACAGGAAATCCCGAACACCGGGGAGCTGTTTTTT. Translating it yields CACSLQEIPNTGELFF.

V gene TRBV12-3 or TRBV12-4 combines with J gene TRBJ1-2; D is perhaps TRBD1 (6 bases). The CDR3 loop spans 15 amino acids. V gave up 6 bases and J gave up 4 bases, with 18 bases separating them. The CDR3: CASRDTTGHRYGYTF. Here the CDR3 DNA reads TGTGCCAGCAGAGACACAACGGGACACCGCTATGGCTACACCTTC.

The chain couples TRBV29-1 to TRBJ2-4; D remains ambiguous. The assigned J gene may be wrong: the sequence end matches TRBJ2-7 better. The CDR3 totals 12 residues. Germline CDR1 is SQVTM and CDR2 is ANQGSEA. CDR3 nucleotides: TGCAGCGTCGCGATATCTCGGGACGAGCAGTACTTC. Translating it yields CSVAISRDEQYF.

The CDR3: CASSPQKEQGPTYEQYF. The CDR3 nucleotides are TGTGCCAGCAGCCCCCAGAAGGAACAGGGGCCCACCTACGAGCAGTACTTC. The chain uses TRBV21-1 and TRBJ2-7; TRBD1 reflects the table's D call only, with no check against the DNA. TRBV21-1 has pseudogene status. CDR3 length: 17 residues.

V gene TRBV7-8 combines with J gene TRBJ2-1; maybe TRBD2 (5 bases). This CDR3 is 16 amino acids long. In germline, CDR1 is SGHVS, CDR2 FQNEAQ. V lost 1 base to trimming and J lost 2 bases, with 12 bases between them. In nucleotides, the CDR3 is TGTGCCAGCAGCTTAGAAGGGATGGGAGCCTACAATGAGCAGTTCTTC. This translates into CASSLEGMGAYNEQFF. The full variable domain, completed using reference TRBV7-8 and TRBJ2-1, is GAGVSQSPRYKVAKRGQDVALRCDPISGHVSLFWYQQALGQGPEFLTYFQNEAQLDKSGLPSDRFFAERPEGSVSTLKIQRTQQEDSAVYLCASSLEGMGAYNEQFFGPGTRLTVL.

This clonotype has a count of ten or more. The V call is TRBV27, the J call TRBJ1-1; D perhaps matches TRBD1 (6 bases). Germline lookup yields CDR1 MNHEY and CDR2 SMNVEV (reference sequence). The V gene lost 5 bases and the J gene lost 4 bases, with 17 bases spanning the gap. This CDR3 is built from 15 residues. Written as DNA, the CDR3 is TGTGCCAGCAGTACCGAGACAGGAGGAAGCACTGAAGCTTTCTTT. Its protein product is CASSTETGGSTEAFF.

This clonotype came up once. This chain connects TRBV6-2 or TRBV6-3 to TRBJ2-5; D perhaps matches TRBD2 (6 bases). The CDR3 spans 12 residues. The ends were cut back, 6 bases at V and 11 bases at J, with 16 bases in the middle. The germline CDR1 and CDR2 sequences are MNHEY and SVGEGT. The CDR3 bases are TGTGCCAGCAGCTCTAGCGAGATACAGCAGTACTTC. Its protein product is CASSSSEIQQYF.

Only a few counts were recorded for this clonotype. The chain combines TRBV10-3 with TRBJ2-5; D uncertain. Between the trimmed V and J ends, which lost 0 bases and 6 bases, there was a span of 14 bases. The CDR3 is made up of 15 amino acids. Germline lookup yields CDR1 ENHRY and CDR2 SYGVKD. The CDR3 loop is CAISESPRSKKTQYF. The DNA for the CDR3 is TGTGCCATCAGTGAGTCGCCCAGGAGCAAAAAGACCCAGTACTTC.

This clonotype was seen repeatedly, ten times or more. CDR3 DNA sequence: TGTGCCAGCAGCTCCGCGACTGGGCAGCGGGGGGGAGATACGCAGTATTTT. It translates to CASSSATGQRGGDTQYF. V is TRBV5-6 and J is TRBJ2-3; TRBD2 matches 10 bases. Germline V gene lookup returns CDR1 SGHDT and CDR2 YYEEEE. The CDR3 covers 17 residues. V was clipped by 3 bases and J by 5 bases; unmatched bases: 12.

The chain links TRBV18 to TRBJ2-7; D is possibly TRBD2 (6 bases). This CDR3 contains 15 residues. V was shortened by 6 bases and J by 2 bases, with 17 bases between the two germline ends. The V gene's germline CDR1 is KGHSH and CDR2 LQKENI. The CDR3 loop is CASSPGLGGAYEQYF. The CDR3 DNA sequence: TGTGCCAGCTCTCCGGGCCTCGGAGGGGCCTACGAGCAGTACTTC.

As concerns this clonotype: An end of the junction differs from the germline gene, which may be a read error. CDR3: CGAVPGLAGGTGGEQFF. DNA of the CDR3: TGCGGTGCTGTTCCGGGACTAGCGGGGGGAACCGGTGGTGAACAGTTCTTC. The chain has TRBV20-1 and TRBJ2-1; 15 bases match TRBD2. CDR3 length equals 17 residues. Germline V gene lookup returns CDR1 DFQATT and CDR2 SNEGSKA (reference sequence).

This clonotype was counted at least ten times. The rearrangement links TRBV5-5 to TRBJ1-2, with TRBD1 matching over 7 bases. V was pared by 3 bases and J by 2 bases, with 4 bases of the junction left unmatched. CDR3 length: 14 amino acids. CDR1 SGHKS and CDR2 YYEKEE come from the germline V gene (reference sequence). The CDR3 spells CASSSPGQNYGYTF. In DNA form, the CDR3 reads TGTGCCAGCAGCTCTCCGGGACAGAACTATGGCTACACCTTC.

There are many counts of this clonotype. The gene calls are TRBV7-8 and TRBJ2-7, with D perhaps TRBD2 (5 bases). V lost 3 bases to trimming and J lost 4 bases, with 16 bases between them. The CDR3 contains 15 residues. Germline loops: CDR1 SGHVS, CDR2 FQNEAQ. The CDR3 spells CASSFSEGRLYEQYF. In nucleotides, the CDR3 is TGTGCCAGCAGCTTTAGTGAAGGGAGACTATACGAGCAGTACTTC.

This clonotype turned up a few times. The V and J genes are TRBV30 and TRBJ1-2; D is perhaps TRBD1 (6 bases). Deletions cut 3 bases from V and 4 bases from J, with 21 bases between. CDR3 length: 16 residues. CDR1 is GTSNPN, CDR2 SVGIG, per germline (reference sequence). CDR3: CAWRAVNRALSYGYTF. CDR3 bases: TGTGCCTGGAGGGCCGTTAACAGGGCCCTCTCCTATGGCTACACCTTC.

Points on this clonotype: Since a much larger clone is just one base distant, this may be a read error. V is TRBV3-1 and J is TRBJ2-1; 8 bases fit TRBD2. The CDR3 length is 16 residues. CDR1 LGHDT and CDR2 YNNKEL come from the germline V gene (reference sequence). The CDR3, as DNA: TGTGCCTGCAGCCAGGCCGGGGGGGCCTCCTACAATGAGCAGTTCTTC. This translates into CACSQAGGASYNEQFF.

The chain joins TRBV7-9 to TRBJ1-5, with D possibly TRBD1 on 6 matching bases. The germline V and J ends were trimmed by 5 bases and 6 bases, with 17 bases remaining between them. There are 15 residues in the CDR3. CDR1 and CDR2 from the germline V gene are SEHNR and FQNEAQ (reference sequence). The CDR3 coding sequence is TGTGCCAGCAGCCCAAATACAGGGTCGAGTCAGCCCCAGCATTTT. It translates to CASSPNTGSSQPQHF.

This clonotype turned up a few times. A much more abundant neighbour one base away suggests this may be a read error. The rearrangement joins TRBV20-1 to TRBJ2-7, with TRBD1 identical over 7 bases. TRBJ2-5 matches the DNA end more closely, so the J call is doubtful. The CDR3 totals 13 residues. From germline, CDR1 is DFQATT and CDR2 SNEGSKA (reference sequence). CDR3 bases: TGCAGTGCTAAAGGACAGGATGGAGTGACCCAGTACTTC. Translating gives CSAKGQDGVTQYF.

The chain combines TRBV9 with TRBJ2-4, with TRBD1 as a possible D gene (7 bases). The J call may be mistaken, given a closer DNA end match to TRBJ2-7. The CDR3 is made up of 15 amino acids. Germline values: CDR1 SGDLS, CDR2 YYNGEE. CDR3 nucleotide sequence: TGTGCCAGCAGCGTAGGTCAGGGGGGTTACTACGAGCAGTACTTC. This gives the protein CASSVGQGGYYEQYF.

This clonotype was seen repeatedly, ten times or more. This chain joins TRBV5-1 and TRBJ2-7; TRBD1 is a possible D gene (5 bases). Germline V gene data show CDR1 as SGHRS and CDR2 as YFSETQ. Trimming removed 4 bases from V and 0 bases from J, with 8 bases in between. This CDR3 contains 13 residues. Written as DNA, the CDR3 is TGCGCCAGCAGCCAGGGTCGCTCCTACGAGCAGTACTTC. As protein: CASSQGRSYEQYF.

The table lists this clonotype with a few counts. A read error may be the cause here, since a much bigger clone is one base away. This sequence joins TRBV2 and TRBJ2-7; 9 nucleotides align to TRBD1. In germline, CDR1 is SNHLY, CDR2 FYNNEI. The CDR3 covers 14 residues. The CDR3 region has the DNA TGTGCCGGCAGAGTCCGGGACAGGGATTACGAGCAGTACTTC. This encodes CAGRVRDRDYEQYF. Combining the CDR3 with reference TRBV2 and TRBJ2-7 gives the whole variable domain EPEVTQTPSHQVTQMGQEVILRCVPISNHLYFYWYRQILGQKVEFLVSFYNNEISEKSEIFDDQFSVERPDGSNFTLKIRSTKLEDSAMYFCAGRVRDRDYEQYFGPGTRLTVT.

In this sample, this clonotype turned up many times. The V call is TRBV4-2, the J call TRBJ1-2; D gene unclear. The CDR3 length is 17 residues. V lost 0 bases and J lost 5, with 19 bases in between. Germline V gives CDR1 LGHNA, CDR2 YNFKEQ. The DNA of the CDR3 is TGTGCCAGCAGCCAAGATAAGCAGAAGGGTTTACGATATGGCTACACCTTC. Translated, it gives CASSQDKQKGLRYGYTF.

This clonotype showed up many times. The V and J genes are TRBV20-1 and TRBJ2-5, with TRBD2 as a possible D gene (7 bases). Germline V gene sequence: CDR1 DFQATT, CDR2 SNEGSKA (reference sequence). Trimming stripped 2 bases from V and 4 bases from J, with 11 bases between. The CDR3 loop spans 13 amino acids. In nucleotides, the CDR3 is TGCAGTGCTAGAACGGGGGGCGCAGAGACCCAGTACTTC. It translates to CSARTGGAETQYF.

This clonotype was recorded a few times. This may stem from a read error, because a much larger clone lies one nucleotide away. The V call is TRBV5-1, the J call TRBJ2-5, with no clear D. Between the trimmed V and J ends, which lost 0 bases and 11 bases, there was a span of 17 bases. This CDR3 is 14 amino acids long. Germline V lookup: CDR1 SGHRS, CDR2 YFSETQ. The CDR3 DNA sequence: TGCGCCAGCAGCTTGGCTCCAGGCCTGAATGAGCAGTACTTC. Translated: CASSLAPGLNEQYF. Variable domain in full (rest from reference TRBV5-1 and TRBJ2-5): KAGVTQTPRYLIKTRGQQVTLSCSPISGHRSVSWYQQTPGQGLQFLFEYFSETQRNKGNFPGRFSGRQFSNSRSEMNVSTLELGDSALYLCASSLAPGLNEQYFGPGTRLLVL.

The chain uses TRBV20-1 and TRBJ2-7; 11 bases match TRBD2. The CDR3 runs to 15 residues. CDR1 is DFQATT and CDR2 is SNEGSKA in the germline V gene (reference sequence). The trim removed 2 bases at V and 7 bases at J, leaving 10 bases unmatched. In DNA, the CDR3 is TGCAGTGCTAGAAGTTATAGCGGGGGGGCGGGTGAGCAGTACTTC. This codes for CSARSYSGGAGEQYF.

This clonotype was observed a few times. V usage is TRBV20-1 and J usage is TRBJ1-2, with TRBD1 matching over 9 bases. The CDR3 contains 16 residues. Trimming took 0 bases from V and 10 from J; bases not matched to a gene: 15. Germline CDR1 is DFQATT and CDR2 is SNEGSKA (reference sequence). Here the CDR3 DNA reads TGCAGTGCTAGAGACACTACCTGGGACAGGGACGGGGACTACACCTTC. As protein: CSARDTTWDRDGDYTF.

This clonotype was observed once. One base away lies a much larger clone, so this may be a sequencing read error. J is TRBJ2-5 and V is TRBV7-7; 9 positions agree with TRBD1. CDR3 length: 17 residues. CDR1 SSHAT and CDR2 FNYEAQ come from the germline V gene (reference sequence). As DNA, the CDR3 is TGTGCCGGCAGCTTACAGCCTGGGACAGGGAAGGGTAATGAGCAGTACTTC. It specifies CAGSLQPGTGKGNEQYF.

The chain has TRBV20-1 and TRBJ2-1; 9 positions agree with TRBD2. J lost 1 base, V lost 0 bases, and 4 bases had no gene match. The CDR3 has 16 residues. Germline CDR1 DFQATT, CDR2 SNEGSKA (reference sequence). The DNA for the CDR3 is TGCAGTGCTAGAGATGTTAGCGGGGGATCCTACAATGAGCAGTTCTTC. Translation: CSARDVSGGSYNEQFF.